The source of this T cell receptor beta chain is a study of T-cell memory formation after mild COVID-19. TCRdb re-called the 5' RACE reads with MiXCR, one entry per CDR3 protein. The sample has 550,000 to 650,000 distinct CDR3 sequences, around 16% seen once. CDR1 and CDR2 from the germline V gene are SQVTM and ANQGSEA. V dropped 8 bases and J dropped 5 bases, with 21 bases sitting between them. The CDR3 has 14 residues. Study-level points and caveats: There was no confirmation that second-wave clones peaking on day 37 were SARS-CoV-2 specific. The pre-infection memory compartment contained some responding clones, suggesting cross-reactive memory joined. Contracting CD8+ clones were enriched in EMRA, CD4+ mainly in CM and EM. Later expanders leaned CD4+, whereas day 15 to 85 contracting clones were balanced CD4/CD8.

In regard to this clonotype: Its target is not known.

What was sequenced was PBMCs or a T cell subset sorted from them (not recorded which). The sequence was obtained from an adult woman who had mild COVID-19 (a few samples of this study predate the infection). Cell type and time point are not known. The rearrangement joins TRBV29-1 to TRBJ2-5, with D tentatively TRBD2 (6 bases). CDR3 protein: CSCDGPGGGETQYF. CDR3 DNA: TGCAGCTGTGATGGTCCAGGTGGGGGGGAGACCCAGTACTTC. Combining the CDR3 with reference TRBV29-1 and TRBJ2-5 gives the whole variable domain SAVISQKPSRDICQRGTSLTIQCQVDSQVTMMFWYRQQPGQSLTLIATANQGSEATYESGFVIDKFPISRPNLTFSTLTVSNMSPEDSSIYLCSCDGPGGGETQYFGPGTRLLVL.